This T cell receptor beta chain was sequenced during a study of shared clonotypes between healthy human individuals. Whole-study results and caveats: Blood alone was sampled, and tissue repertoires likely differ. Estimated clonotype richness was generally higher in naive than memory subsets.

V was trimmed by 3 bases and J by 4 bases, leaving 16 bases between them. Germline V gene data show CDR1 as SGHRS and CDR2 as YFSETQ. The CDR3 extends over 16 amino acids. Assay used: immunoSEQ multiplex PCR; TCRdb lists only in-frame clones, some missing. The table lists over a million clones, 95% to 97% of them singletons, with about 1.2% in the top ten. Details on this clone: Its antigen is still unknown.

The specimen was naive CD4+ T cells sorted from blood. Subset: CD45RA+ positively selected. The V gene is TRBV5-1, the J gene TRBJ2-2; D is unclear. This receptor was taken from a man in his thirties or forties in good health. The CDR3 loop is CASSSTAERGTGELFF. DNA for the CDR3: TGCGCCAGCAGCTCCACTGCGGAGAGAGGCACCGGGGAGCTGTTTTTT.